Below, 22 T cell receptor beta chains from the same sample are listed, as sequenced in a study of blood T cells in healthy people across ages. It was with a sample-barcoded 5' primer and a J-beta primer mix that a second PCR of roughly 6 to 12 cycles was run. TCRdb fed the 5' RACE reads into MiXCR, producing one record per CDR3 protein. This sample has 920,000 or so distinct CDR3 sequences, with 40% to 50% found just once. Sequencing was done on a sample of blood. Receptors were obtained from a woman in her fifties or sixties in good health.

This clonotype came up once. The chain couples TRBV5-5 to TRBJ1-5, with 7 bases aligning to TRBD1. Germline V CDR1 and CDR2: SGHKS, YYEKEE (reference sequence). Unmatched junction bases numbered 6, after V lost 3 bases and J lost 3 bases. The CDR3 spans 15 residues. The CDR3: CASSWTGAPNQPQHF. The CDR3 DNA follows: TGTGCCAGCAGCTGGACAGGAGCTCCCAATCAGCCCCAGCATTTT.

V is TRBV29-1 and J is TRBJ2-1; D unresolved. V was pared by 0 bases and J by 7 bases, with 16 bases between. The CDR3 contains 15 residues. The germline CDR1 and CDR2 sequences are SQVTM and ANQGSEA. The CDR3 spells CSVEDLRHVGNEQFF. The CDR3 DNA reads as TGCAGCGTTGAAGATCTTAGGCACGTTGGGAATGAGCAGTTCTTC.

The chain is built from TRBV5-5 and TRBJ1-5; D uncertain. This CDR3 comprises 14 residues. Germline V lookup: CDR1 SGHKS, CDR2 YYEKEE (reference sequence). Deletions cut 0 bases from V and 9 bases from J, with 13 bases between. The CDR3 DNA reads as TGTGCCAGCAGCTTGGGGGATAATCAGCGGCCCCAGCATTTT. The encoded protein is CASSLGDNQRPQHF.

The V gene is TRBV5-1, the J gene TRBJ2-7; TRBD1 aligns across 7 bases. The CDR3 length is 14 residues. CDR1 SGHRS and CDR2 YFSETQ come from the germline V gene. With 4 bases clipped from V and 0 bases from J, the junction kept 4 bases outside the gene matches. This CDR3 reads CASSTDRSSYEQYF. The CDR3 DNA is TGCGCCAGCAGCACGGACAGGAGCTCCTACGAGCAGTACTTC.

The V and J genes are TRBV19 and TRBJ2-1, with TRBD2 matching 9 bases. Trimming took 2 bases from V and 1 from J; bases not matched to a gene: 3. Germline V CDR1 and CDR2: LNHDA, SQIVND (reference sequence). The CDR3 length is 16 residues. CDR3 coding DNA: TGTGCCAGTAGTATACATAGCGGGAGTTCCTACAATGAGCAGTTCTTC. Protein: CASSIHSGSSYNEQFF.

This clonotype was counted between two and nine times. J is TRBJ2-7 and V is TRBV28; TRBD1 is a possible D gene (6 bases). Germline lookup yields CDR1 MDHEN and CDR2 SYDVKM. The CDR3 has 15 residues. With 3 bases removed from V and 0 bases from J, the gap between germline ends came to 12 bases. The CDR3 DNA is TGTGCCAGCAGTTTTCCCCGGGACAACTCCTACGAGCAGTACTTC. Amino acid sequence: CASSFPRDNSYEQYF.

The chain links TRBV12-3 or TRBV12-4 to TRBJ2-5, with D uncertain. The end of the DNA is better explained by TRBJ2-7, so the J call may be wrong. This CDR3 spans 13 amino acids. The CDR3 DNA follows: TGTGCCAGCAGCCTACGGATCAGCTACGAGCAGTACTTC. It encodes CASSLRISYEQYF.

This chain joins TRBV9 and TRBJ1-6; D might be TRBD1 (5 bases). V was shortened by 1 base and J by 8 bases, with 10 bases between the two germline ends. The CDR3 runs to 14 residues. Germline V gene sequence: CDR1 SGDLS, CDR2 YYNGEE. The CDR3 region has the DNA TGTGCCAGCAGCGTAAGGGGTTTGGATTCACCCCTCCACTTT. Translating gives CASSVRGLDSPLHF. Using reference TRBV9 and TRBJ1-6 for the parts outside the CDR3, the full variable domain is DSGVTQTPKHLITATGQRVTLRCSPRSGDLSVYWYQQSLDQGLQFLIQYYNGEERAKGNILERFSAQQFPDLHSELNLSSLELGDSALYFCASSVRGLDSPLHFGNGTRLTVT.

The chain links TRBV7-2 to TRBJ2-1; 9 positions match TRBD2. The CDR3 sequence is 16 residues long. Germline-derived CDR1 and CDR2 are SGHTA and FQGNSA. V lost 2 bases and J lost 6; bases outside the gene matches: 8. Written as DNA, the CDR3 is TGTGCCAGCAGCTTAACAGGGGCTAGCGGGATCAATGAGCAGTTCTTC. It yields the protein CASSLTGASGINEQFF.

The V call is TRBV5-1, the J call TRBJ1-1; 9 bases align to TRBD1. V was pared by 2 bases and J by 4 bases, with 9 bases of the junction left unmatched. This CDR3 is built from 16 residues. From germline, CDR1 is SGHRS and CDR2 YFSETQ. The CDR3 is CASSFDRGKASTEAFF. The CDR3, as DNA: TGCGCCAGCAGCTTCGACAGGGGGAAGGCGAGCACTGAAGCTTTCTTT.

This chain joins TRBV6-5 and TRBJ1-6; D gene ambiguous. Trimming took 4 bases from V and 9 from J, leaving 13 bases between them. The CDR3 runs 14 residues. Germline CDR1 MNHEY, CDR2 SVGAGI. In DNA form, the CDR3 reads TGTGCCAGCAGTTCGGGCCCGGAGAGTTCACCCCTCCACTTT. The encoded protein is CASSSGPESSPLHF.

The chain joins TRBV9 to TRBJ1-5; D ambiguous. The CDR3 is 13 amino acids. The ends were cut back, 3 bases at V and 8 bases at J, with 12 bases in the middle. The germline V gene has CDR1 SGDLS and CDR2 YYNGEE. CDR3 bases: TGTGCCAGCAGCGGGCTCCCTGGTGAGCCCCAGCATTTT. Amino acids: CASSGLPGEPQHF.

This clonotype was detected only a few times. The chain combines TRBV20-1 with TRBJ2-7; 7 bases are shared with TRBD1. CDR1 is DFQATT and CDR2 is SNEGSKA in the germline V gene (reference sequence). The CDR3 length is 13 residues. With V trimmed by 2 bases and J by 5 bases, 6 bases remained unmatched. This CDR3 is CSARWRQGNEQYF. The CDR3 DNA follows: TGCAGTGCTAGATGGCGACAGGGCAACGAGCAGTACTTC.

The chain links TRBV21-1 to TRBJ2-7. TRBV21-1 is a recognized pseudogene. The CDR3 totals 15 residues. The CDR3 DNA reads TGTGCCAGCAGCAAAGTCGACGGGTTTCCCTACGAGCAGTACTTC. Its protein product is CASSKVDGFPYEQYF.

This clonotype appeared many times. The rearrangement links TRBV5-1 to TRBJ2-7, with 7 bases that match TRBD2. V lost 1 base and J lost 3; bases outside the gene matches: 10. The CDR3 spans 16 residues. Per the germline V gene, CDR1 is SGHRS and CDR2 is YFSETQ. In DNA, the CDR3 is TGCGCCAGCAGCTTGAGCATTGCTAGCGGCCGCTACGAGCAGTACTTC. This codes for CASSLSIASGRYEQYF.

The chain uses TRBV15 and TRBJ2-6, with a tentative D call TRBD1 (6 bases). In germline, CDR1 is LNHNV, CDR2 YYDKDF (reference sequence). The CDR3 length is 16 residues. V lost 4 bases and J lost 2, with 12 bases in between. The CDR3 loop is CATSNYRDAGANVLTF. In DNA, the CDR3 is TGTGCCACCAGCAACTACAGGGACGCTGGGGCCAACGTCCTGACTTTC.

The chain uses TRBV30 and TRBJ2-7; no firm D call. The germline V gene encodes CDR1 GTSNPN and CDR2 SVGIG (reference sequence). V was clipped by 1 base and J by 0 bases, with 10 bases between them. The CDR3 is 14 residues long. CDR3 in amino acids: CAWSGHFSSYEQYF. CDR3 DNA: TGTGCCTGGAGTGGACACTTTAGCTCCTACGAGCAGTACTTC.

V is TRBV4-2 and J is TRBJ2-3; 10 bases agree with TRBD2. V lost 0 bases, J lost 1 base, and 7 bases stayed unmatched. This CDR3 region has 18 residues. CDR1 and CDR2 from the germline V gene are LGHNA and YNFKEQ. CDR3 sequence reads: CASSQDPSGSPGTDTQYF. The CDR3 region has the DNA TGTGCCAGCAGCCAAGATCCTAGCGGGAGCCCCGGCACAGATACGCAGTATTTT.

The rearrangement joins TRBV27 to TRBJ2-7; 7 bases agree with TRBD2. Germline-derived CDR1 and CDR2 are MNHEY and SMNVEV (reference sequence). This CDR3 contains 17 residues. Trimming cost V 4 bases and J 2 bases; bases outside gene matches: 14. The CDR3 spells CASSSLWGGGSAYEQYF. The CDR3 region has the DNA TGTGCCAGCAGTTCCCTCTGGGGGGGAGGGTCCGCCTACGAGCAGTACTTC.

The chain recombines TRBV29-1 with TRBJ2-3; maybe TRBD2 (5 bases). The CDR3 is made up of 15 amino acids. CDR1 is SQVTM, CDR2 ANQGSEA, per germline. The ends were cut back, 0 bases at V and 6 bases at J, with 16 bases in the middle. The CDR3 spells CSVEDFKGRGDTQYF. The CDR3, as DNA: TGCAGCGTTGAAGATTTTAAGGGTCGCGGGGATACGCAGTATTTT.

This clonotype was found many times. The CDR3 DNA reads as TGTGCCAGCAGTGAGGTCGGAGAGACCCAGTACTTC. Encoded protein: CASSEVGETQYF. The gene calls are TRBV6-1 and TRBJ2-5; unclear D gene. Per germline, CDR1 MNHNS and CDR2 SASEGT. V gave up 3 bases and J gave up 4 bases, with 6 bases separating them. The CDR3 length is 12 residues.

This clonotype showed up just a few times. J is TRBJ2-1 and V is TRBV10-3; 7 positions agree with TRBD1. Germline trimming cut 6 bases from V and 6 bases from J; bases unmatched to any gene: 20. The germline gives CDR1 ENHRY, CDR2 SYGVKD. The CDR3 loop spans 18 amino acids. Here the CDR3 DNA reads TGTGCCATCAGCCAGGGACAGCCAACAAAAACCACAGGCAATGAGCAGTTCTTC. Translating it yields CAISQGQPTKTTGNEQFF.